The clone carrying this T cell receptor (beta chain) appeared once. In the study's own analysis: Researchers report that nucleated cell counts were estimated from reference gene primer amplification. TCRdb keeps only in-frame clones here, not all; method: immunoSEQ multiplex PCR. Clonal size and the V and J genes are those of that table, whereas D and trimming came from the DNA. In the table there are fewer than 350,000 clones, approximately 86% of which are singletons. This entry belongs to a study of blood T cell repertoires in COVID-19. Background on the study: Sites across the United States, Italy and Spain contributed samples from acute and convalescent COVID-19. PBMCs, B-cell-depleted T cells, or T cells provided the cDNA or gDNA that made up the material.

V was trimmed by 3 bases and J by 0 bases, leaving 9 bases between them. CDR3 length equals 15 residues. CDR1 and CDR2 (germline): LGHNA, YNFKEQ. The sequenced sample consisted of peripheral blood. The clonotype comes from a woman between 45 and 60 years old with active or convalescent COVID-19. The chain recombines TRBV4-2 with TRBJ2-1; possible D gene TRBD2, 6 bases. The CDR3 coding sequence is TGTGCCAGCAGCCAGATAGCGGTCTCCTACAATGAGCAGTTCTTC. The encoded protein is CASSQIAVSYNEQFF.